The 8 T cell receptor beta chains given below trace back to one sample, sequenced in a study of response to subunit inactivated influenza vaccine. Each CDR3 protein gets one entry after TCRdb re-called the RT-PCR reads with MiXCR. The sample lists 500,000 to 650,000 distinct CDR3 sequences; approximately 7.6% were seen once. Sequenced material: PBMCs from blood, taken around 25 months after vaccination. These receptors originate from a man aged 45 to 70 who received an inactivated influenza vaccine.

The chain uses TRBV7-8 and TRBJ1-6; 8 nucleotides match TRBD1. V trimming: 5 bases; J trimming: 6 bases; junction bases outside the gene matches: 12. CDR1 and CDR2 (germline): SGHVS, FQNEAQ. This CDR3 region has 17 residues. In nucleotides, the CDR3 is TGTGCCAGCAGCATTGCGGGCGGGACAGGCCTTAATTCACCCCTCCACTTT. It specifies CASSIAGGTGLNSPLHF. Together with reference TRBV7-8 and TRBJ1-6, the CDR3 gives the full variable domain: GAGVSQSPRYKVAKRGQDVALRCDPISGHVSLFWYQQALGQGPEFLTYFQNEAQLDKSGLPSDRFFAERPEGSVSTLKIQRTQQEDSAVYLCASSIAGGTGLNSPLHFGNGTRLTVT.

The gene calls are TRBV20-1 and TRBJ2-1, with 8 bases identical to TRBD2. Losses at the gene ends were 4 bases for V and 1 base for J; bases not matched to a gene: 6. CDR1 and CDR2 from the germline V gene are DFQATT and SNEGSKA (reference sequence). The CDR3 spans 15 residues. CDR3 coding DNA: TGCAGTGCTACCCCCCTAGCGGGTTCCTACAATGAGCAGTTCTTC. Translated: CSATPLAGSYNEQFF.

This clonotype was observed a handful of times. The V call is TRBV20-1, the J call TRBJ2-7, with TRBD2 matching 7 bases. CDR1 DFQATT and CDR2 SNEGSKA come from the germline V gene (reference sequence). J gave up 3 bases and V 3 bases, and 11 bases lay outside the gene matches. The CDR3 is made up of 15 amino acids. The CDR3 DNA follows: TGCAGTGCTAGCCCAATGAGCGGGGTTAACTACGAGCAGTACTTC. Translated: CSASPMSGVNYEQYF.

V usage is TRBV7-8 and J usage is TRBJ2-2, with D possibly TRBD2 on 6 matching bases. Between the trimmed V and J ends, which lost 4 bases and 8 bases, there was a span of 20 bases. The germline V gene encodes CDR1 SGHVS and CDR2 FQNEAQ. The CDR3 runs to 16 residues. The CDR3 DNA follows: TGTGCCAGCAGCTCCCCCGGGGCGGGGTATAGGGGGGAGCTGTTTTTT. This encodes CASSSPGAGYRGELFF.

At least ten counts were recorded for this clonotype. CDR3 in amino acids: CASSPHLGEKTNEKLFF. The CDR3, as DNA: TGTGCCAGCAGCCCACACCTGGGGGAGAAGACTAATGAAAAACTGTTTTTT. V gene TRBV3-1 combines with J gene TRBJ1-4; maybe TRBD1 (5 bases). V lost 4 bases to trimming and J lost 2 bases, with 17 bases between them. Germline V gives CDR1 LGHDT, CDR2 YNNKEL (reference sequence). This CDR3 is built from 17 residues.

The chain combines TRBV5-6 with TRBJ2-7; 8 bases are shared with TRBD1. In germline, CDR1 is SGHDT, CDR2 YYEEEE. V shed 4 bases and J 3 bases; nucleotides not matched to a gene: 15. CDR3 length equals 17 residues. This CDR3 is CASSPGQGGRYYYEQYF. Written as DNA, the CDR3 is TGTGCCAGCAGCCCCGGACAGGGTGGGCGATATTACTACGAGCAGTACTTC.

This clonotype was recorded a few times. The gene calls are TRBV20-1 and TRBJ2-7, with 7 bases matching TRBD1. The length of the CDR3 is 14 residues. Per the germline V gene, CDR1 is DFQATT and CDR2 is SNEGSKA (reference sequence). V trimming: 6 bases; J trimming: 7 bases; junction bases outside the gene matches: 15. The CDR3 DNA is TGCAGTGCGATCGTCGGGACAGCTTCTAAAGAGCAGTACTTC. Its protein is CSAIVGTASKEQYF.

This clonotype was picked up a small number of times. The chain employs TRBV7-9 and TRBJ1-6; TRBD1 matches 8 bases. Germline CDR1 SEHNR, CDR2 FQNEAQ (reference sequence). The J segment lost 8 bases and the V segment lost 5 bases, leaving 5 bases of the junction unmatched. The CDR3 consists of 14 residues. The CDR3 here is CASSRTGNDSPLHF. The CDR3 DNA is TGTGCCAGCAGCCGGACAGGGAATGATTCACCCCTCCACTTT.